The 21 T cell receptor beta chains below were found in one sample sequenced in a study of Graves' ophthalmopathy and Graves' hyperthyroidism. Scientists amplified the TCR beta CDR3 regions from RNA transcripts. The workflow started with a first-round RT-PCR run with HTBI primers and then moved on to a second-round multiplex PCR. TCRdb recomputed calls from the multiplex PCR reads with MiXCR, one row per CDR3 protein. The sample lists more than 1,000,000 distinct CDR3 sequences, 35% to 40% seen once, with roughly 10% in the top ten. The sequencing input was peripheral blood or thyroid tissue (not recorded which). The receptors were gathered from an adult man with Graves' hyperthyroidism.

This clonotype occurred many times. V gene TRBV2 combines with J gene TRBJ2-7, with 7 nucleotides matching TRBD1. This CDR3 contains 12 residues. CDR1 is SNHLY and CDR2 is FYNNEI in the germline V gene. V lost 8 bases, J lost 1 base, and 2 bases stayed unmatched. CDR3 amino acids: CASQGDSYEQYF. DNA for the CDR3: TGTGCCAGCCAGGGGGATTCCTACGAGCAGTACTTC.

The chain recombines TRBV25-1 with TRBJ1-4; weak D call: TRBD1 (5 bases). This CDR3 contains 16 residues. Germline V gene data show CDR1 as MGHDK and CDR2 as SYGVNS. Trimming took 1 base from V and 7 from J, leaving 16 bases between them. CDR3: CASSEFPGRKGEKLFF. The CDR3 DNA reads TGTGCCAGCAGTGAATTCCCGGGGCGAAAGGGTGAAAAACTGTTTTTT.

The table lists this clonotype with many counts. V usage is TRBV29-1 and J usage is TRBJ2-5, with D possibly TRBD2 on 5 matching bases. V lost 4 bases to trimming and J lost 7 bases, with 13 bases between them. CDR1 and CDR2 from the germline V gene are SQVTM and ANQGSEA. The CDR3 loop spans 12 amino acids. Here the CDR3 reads CSVALPRGTQYF. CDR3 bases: TGCAGCGTTGCCTTACCCCGGGGGACCCAGTACTTC.

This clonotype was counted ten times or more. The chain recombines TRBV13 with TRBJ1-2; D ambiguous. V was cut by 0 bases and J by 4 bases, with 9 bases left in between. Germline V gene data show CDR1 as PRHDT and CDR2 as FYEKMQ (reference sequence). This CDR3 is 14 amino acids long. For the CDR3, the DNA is TGTGCCAGCAGCTTAGGCGCGGCCGCCTATGGCTACACCTTC. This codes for CASSLGAAAYGYTF.

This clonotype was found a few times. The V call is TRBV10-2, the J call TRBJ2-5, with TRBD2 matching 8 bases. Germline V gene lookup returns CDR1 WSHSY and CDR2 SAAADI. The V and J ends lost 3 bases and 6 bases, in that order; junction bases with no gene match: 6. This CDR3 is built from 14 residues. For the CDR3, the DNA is TGCGCCAGCAGTGAATGGCGGGAGGTAAAGACCCAGTACTTC. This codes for CASSEWREVKTQYF.

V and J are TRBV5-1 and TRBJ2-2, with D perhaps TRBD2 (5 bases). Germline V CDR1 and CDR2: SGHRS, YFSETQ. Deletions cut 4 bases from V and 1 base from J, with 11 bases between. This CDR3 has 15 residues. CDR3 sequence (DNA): TGCGCCAGCAGCCGCGGGTCGGAGAACACCGGGGAGCTGTTTTTT. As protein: CASSRGSENTGELFF.

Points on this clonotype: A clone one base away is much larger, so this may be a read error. The CDR3 reads CASSVAESSNTGELFF. In DNA form, the CDR3 reads TGTGCCAGCAGTGTAGCGGAATCCAGTAACACCGGGGAGCTGTTTTTT. V and J are TRBV2 and TRBJ2-2; D is perhaps TRBD2 (6 bases). Germline assignment: CDR1 SNHLY and CDR2 FYNNEI. Trimming removed 4 bases from V and 2 bases from J, with 14 bases in between. This CDR3 has 16 amino acids.

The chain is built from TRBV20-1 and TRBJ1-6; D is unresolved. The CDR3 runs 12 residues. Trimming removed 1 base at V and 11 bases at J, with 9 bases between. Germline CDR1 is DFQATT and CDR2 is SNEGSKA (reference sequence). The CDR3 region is CSARGAGAPLHF. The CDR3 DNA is TGCAGTGCTAGAGGGGCCGGGGCACCCCTCCACTTT.

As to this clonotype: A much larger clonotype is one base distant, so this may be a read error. The CDR3 DNA sequence: TGCAGTGCCAACCTCGGCAGGGTAGGCGAGCAGTACTTC. Protein product: CSANLGRVGEQYF. This chain connects TRBV20-1 to TRBJ2-7; D possibly corresponds to TRBD1 (5 bases). This CDR3 region has 13 residues. Germline loops: CDR1 DFQATT, CDR2 SNEGSKA (reference sequence). Trimming took off 6 bases at V and 6 bases at J, with 18 bases between the two ends.

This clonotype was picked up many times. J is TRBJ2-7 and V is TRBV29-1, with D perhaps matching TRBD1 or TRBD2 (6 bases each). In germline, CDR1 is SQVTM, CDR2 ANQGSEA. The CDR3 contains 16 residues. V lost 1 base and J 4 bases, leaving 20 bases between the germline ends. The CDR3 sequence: CSVEGGTEGEAYEQYF. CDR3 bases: TGCAGCGTTGAAGGGGGGACGGAGGGGGAAGCGTACGAGCAGTACTTC.

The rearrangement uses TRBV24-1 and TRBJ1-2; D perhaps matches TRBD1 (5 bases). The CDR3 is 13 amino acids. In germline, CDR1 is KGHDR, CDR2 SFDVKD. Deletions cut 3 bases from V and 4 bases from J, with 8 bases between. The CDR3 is CATSDRDGYGYTF. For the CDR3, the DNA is TGTGCCACCAGTGATCGGGACGGCTATGGCTACACCTTC.

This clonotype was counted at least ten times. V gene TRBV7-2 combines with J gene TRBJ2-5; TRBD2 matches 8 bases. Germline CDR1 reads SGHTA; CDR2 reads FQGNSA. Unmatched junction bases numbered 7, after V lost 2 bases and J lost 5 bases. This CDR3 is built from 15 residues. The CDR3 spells CASSLLREDWETQYF. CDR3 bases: TGTGCCAGCAGCTTATTGCGGGAGGACTGGGAGACCCAGTACTTC.

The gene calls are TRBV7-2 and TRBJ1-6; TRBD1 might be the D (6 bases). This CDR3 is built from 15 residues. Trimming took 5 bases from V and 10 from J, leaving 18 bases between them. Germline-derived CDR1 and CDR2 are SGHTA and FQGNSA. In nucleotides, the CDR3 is TGTGCCAGCAGCCAAACAGGGACGGGGGGATCACCCCTCCACTTT. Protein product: CASSQTGTGGSPLHF.

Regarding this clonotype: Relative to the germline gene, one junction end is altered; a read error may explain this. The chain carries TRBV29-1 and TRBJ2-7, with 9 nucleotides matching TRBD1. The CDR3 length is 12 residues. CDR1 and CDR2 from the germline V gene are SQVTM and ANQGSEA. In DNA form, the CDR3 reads TGCAGCGTCCGACAGGGGGACAACGAGCAGAACTTC. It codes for CSVRQGDNEQNF.

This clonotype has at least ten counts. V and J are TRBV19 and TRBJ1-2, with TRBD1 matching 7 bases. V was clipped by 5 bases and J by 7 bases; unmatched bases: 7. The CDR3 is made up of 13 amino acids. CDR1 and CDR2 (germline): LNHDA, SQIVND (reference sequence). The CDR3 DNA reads TGTGCCAGTAGTCCAGGACAGGAGCGTGGCTACACCTTC. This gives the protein CASSPGQERGYTF.

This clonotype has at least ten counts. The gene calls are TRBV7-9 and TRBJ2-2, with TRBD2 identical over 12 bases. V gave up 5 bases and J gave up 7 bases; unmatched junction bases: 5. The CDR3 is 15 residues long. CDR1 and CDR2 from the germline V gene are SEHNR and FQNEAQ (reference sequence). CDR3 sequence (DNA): TGTGCCAGCAGCGCCCCGGGACTAGCGGGCGGGGAGCTGTTTTTT. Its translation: CASSAPGLAGGELFF.

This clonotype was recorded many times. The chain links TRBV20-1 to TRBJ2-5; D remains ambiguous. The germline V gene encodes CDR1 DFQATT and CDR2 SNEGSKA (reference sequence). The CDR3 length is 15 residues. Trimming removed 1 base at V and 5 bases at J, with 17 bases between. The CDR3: CSARVMSGPWETQYF. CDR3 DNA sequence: TGCAGTGCTAGAGTGATGTCCGGACCTTGGGAGACCCAGTACTTC.

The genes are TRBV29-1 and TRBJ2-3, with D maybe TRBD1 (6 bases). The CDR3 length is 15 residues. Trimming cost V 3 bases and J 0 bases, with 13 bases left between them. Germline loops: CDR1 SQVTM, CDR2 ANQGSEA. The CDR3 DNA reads TGCAGCGTTGATCGGGACATCCTTAGCACAGATACGCAGTATTTT. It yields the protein CSVDRDILSTDTQYF.

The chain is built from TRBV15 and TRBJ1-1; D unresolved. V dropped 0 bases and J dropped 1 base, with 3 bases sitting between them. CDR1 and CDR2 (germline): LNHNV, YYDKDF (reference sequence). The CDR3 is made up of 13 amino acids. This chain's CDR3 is CATSRDRNTEAFF. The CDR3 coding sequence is TGTGCCACCAGCAGAGACAGGAACACTGAAGCTTTCTTT.

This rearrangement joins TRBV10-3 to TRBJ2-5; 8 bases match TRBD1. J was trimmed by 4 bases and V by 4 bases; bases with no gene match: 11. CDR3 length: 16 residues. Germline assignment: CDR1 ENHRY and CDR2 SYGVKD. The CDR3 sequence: CAISGATGGGRETQYF. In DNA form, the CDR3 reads TGTGCCATCAGTGGGGCCACAGGGGGAGGAAGAGAGACCCAGTACTTC.

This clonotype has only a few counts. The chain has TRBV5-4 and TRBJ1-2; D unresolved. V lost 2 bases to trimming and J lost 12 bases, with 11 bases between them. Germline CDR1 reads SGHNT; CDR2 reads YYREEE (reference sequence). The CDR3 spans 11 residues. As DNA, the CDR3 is TGTGCCAGCAGCTTAGGCGGGGTAAACACCTTC. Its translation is CASSLGGVNTF.